The 27 T cell receptor beta chains below come from one sample, sequenced in a study of T cell repertoires in cytomegalovirus infection. Each CDR3 protein is one row after TCRdb ran MiXCR on the reads. The table records over 250,000 distinct CDR3 sequences, around 25% of them present only once. The sequenced material came from PBMCs. All receptors come from a human donor in good health (CMV status not recorded). Some clones in this sample may be carry-over from other donors' samples.

This clonotype showed up just a few times. J is TRBJ2-6 and V is TRBV28; no definite D call. There are 16 residues in the CDR3. The ends were cut back, 6 bases at V and 4 bases at J, with 16 bases in the middle. The germline V gene has CDR1 MDHEN and CDR2 SYDVKM. CDR3 DNA sequence: TGTGCCAGCAGGCAGACACGCTGGGCGGGGGCCAACGTCCTGACTTTC. This codes for CASRQTRWAGANVLTF.

The gene calls are TRBV19 and TRBJ2-6; D gene ambiguous. Germline CDR1 is LNHDA and CDR2 is SQIVND (reference sequence). The CDR3 consists of 17 residues. V gave up 1 base and J gave up 2 bases, with 12 bases separating them. The CDR3 loop reads CASSIGVNQPGANVLTF. The CDR3 DNA is TGTGCCAGTAGTATAGGTGTCAACCAACCTGGGGCCAACGTCCTGACTTTC.

This clonotype was recorded a few times. The chain recombines TRBV12-3 or TRBV12-4 with TRBJ2-1; 10 bases align to TRBD1. V was clipped by 5 bases and J by 5 bases; unmatched bases: 6. The CDR3 sequence is 15 residues long. CDR3 region: CASSAKGTGDNEQFF. The CDR3 nucleotides read TGTGCCAGCAGTGCCAAGGGGACAGGGGACAATGAGCAGTTCTTC.

This clonotype was counted once. The chain combines TRBV11-2 with TRBJ1-1; D not resolved. Trimming pared 1 base from V and 1 base from J, leaving 10 bases between. There are 15 residues in the CDR3. Per germline, CDR1 SGHAT and CDR2 FQNNGV. CDR3 amino acids: CASSLAPGANTEAFF. The CDR3, as DNA: TGTGCCAGCAGCTTAGCCCCAGGTGCGAACACTGAAGCTTTCTTT.

The V call is TRBV6-5, the J call TRBJ2-3; perhaps TRBD1 as D (6 bases). The CDR3 has 15 amino acids. CDR1 MNHEY and CDR2 SVGAGI come from the germline V gene. V was cut by 2 bases and J by 2 bases, with 11 bases left in between. CDR3 protein: CASSYLGQHTDTQYF. CDR3 nucleotide sequence: TGTGCCAGCAGTTACCTAGGACAGCACACAGATACGCAGTATTTT.

At least ten counts were recorded for this clonotype. The chain uses TRBV7-2 and TRBJ2-3, with D possibly being TRBD2 (6 bases). The CDR3 is 14 residues long. The germline CDR1 and CDR2 sequences are SGHTA and FQGNSA. Trimming cost V 1 base and J 5 bases, with 10 bases left between them. CDR3 DNA sequence: TGTGCCAGCAGCTTAGGATTGGGGGGAGATACGCAGTATTTT. It yields the protein CASSLGLGGDTQYF.

This sequence joins TRBV7-2 and TRBJ2-7; D perhaps matches TRBD1 (6 bases). CDR3 length: 15 residues. From germline, CDR1 is SGHTA and CDR2 FQGNSA. The V end lost 1 base, the J end lost 2 bases, and 12 bases lay between the germline ends. The CDR3 region is CASSLVPGATYEQYF. The DNA of the CDR3 is TGTGCCAGCAGCTTAGTTCCAGGGGCCACCTACGAGCAGTACTTC.

This clonotype was counted only a few times. V and J are TRBV5-1 and TRBJ1-4; 9 bases fit TRBD1. Germline assignment: CDR1 SGHRS and CDR2 YFSETQ. The V segment lost 5 bases and the J segment 3 bases; nucleotides outside the gene matches: 5. The length of the CDR3 is 15 residues. The CDR3 sequence: CASSGQGQANEKLFF. The DNA of the CDR3 is TGCGCCAGCAGTGGACAGGGGCAGGCTAATGAAAAACTGTTTTTT.

This clonotype was observed a few times. The chain uses TRBV2 and TRBJ2-7; a weak D match, TRBD2 (5 bases). V was cut by 4 bases and J by 3 bases, with 10 bases left in between. The V gene's germline CDR1 is SNHLY and CDR2 FYNNEI. The CDR3 is made up of 13 amino acids. CDR3 amino acids: CASSVGRHYEQYF. The CDR3 DNA reads TGTGCCAGCAGTGTTGGGAGACACTACGAGCAGTACTTC.

Many counts were recorded for this clonotype. The chain combines TRBV7-2 with TRBJ2-3; 16 bases match TRBD2. The junction had 6 bases not matched to a gene; V was cut back by 8 bases and J by 4 bases. CDR3 length: 16 amino acids. Per germline, CDR1 SGHTA and CDR2 FQGNSA. The chain's CDR3 is CASVGLAGGPADTQYF. In DNA, the CDR3 is TGTGCCAGCGTGGGACTAGCGGGGGGGCCGGCAGATACGCAGTATTTT. The complete variable domain, with remaining parts taken from reference TRBV7-2 and TRBJ2-3, reads GAGVSQSPSNKVTEKGKDVELRCDPISGHTALYWYRQSLGQGLEFLIYFQGNSAPDKSGLPSDRFSAERTGGSVSTLTIQRTQQEDSAVYLCASVGLAGGPADTQYFGPGTRLTVL.

The chain joins TRBV10-3 to TRBJ2-1; 8 bases fit TRBD1. V trimming: 9 bases; J trimming: 9 bases; junction bases outside the gene matches: 4. The germline CDR1 and CDR2 sequences are ENHRY and SYGVKD. The CDR3 is 11 amino acids. CDR3 amino acids: CAIRTGIEQFF. For the CDR3, the DNA is TGTGCCATAAGGACAGGGATTGAGCAGTTCTTC.

The gene calls are TRBV19 and TRBJ1-1, with 8 bases aligning to TRBD1. Trimming took 6 bases from V and 7 from J; bases not matched to a gene: 7. The germline CDR1 and CDR2 sequences are LNHDA and SQIVND (reference sequence). This CDR3 has 13 residues. DNA for the CDR3: TGTGCCAGTAGGGGTTCGGACAGGGATGAAGCTTTCTTT. It codes for CASRGSDRDEAFF.

The sample holds a few counts of this clonotype. The chain carries TRBV11-2 and TRBJ1-6, with TRBD1 identical over 9 bases. J was trimmed by 9 bases and V by 3 bases; bases with no gene match: 9. CDR3 length: 16 residues. CDR1 and CDR2 from the germline V gene are SGHAT and FQNNGV. The CDR3 DNA reads as TGTGCCAGCAGCTTGCTACCGGGACAGGGCTTTTCACCCCTCCACTTT. Encoded protein: CASSLLPGQGFSPLHF.

J is TRBJ1-1 and V is TRBV13; TRBD1 might be the D (5 bases). The germline V gene has CDR1 PRHDT and CDR2 FYEKMQ (reference sequence). Trimming left V 7 bases short and J 3 bases short, with 15 bases between. The CDR3 is made up of 14 amino acids. DNA of the CDR3: TGTGCCAGCAACACCCCAGGGTTGTACACTGAAGCTTTCTTT. It yields the protein CASNTPGLYTEAFF.

The sample holds many counts of this clonotype. The V call is TRBV7-2, the J call TRBJ2-4, with TRBD2 matching 12 bases. CDR3 length: 15 amino acids. Germline CDR1 reads SGHTA; CDR2 reads FQGNSA. Trimming at V came to 3 bases and at J to 8 bases, leaving 5 bases not matched to a gene. The CDR3: CASSFLTSGSYIQYF. CDR3 bases: TGTGCCAGCAGCTTTTTGACTAGCGGGAGTTACATTCAGTACTTC.

As regards this clonotype: This may come from a read error, since a much larger clone is one base off. CDR3 residues: CASSSYPETQYF. DNA of the CDR3: TGTGCCAGCAGCTCTTACCCAGAGACGCAGTATTTT. This sequence joins TRBV7-2 and TRBJ2-3; unclear D gene. Germline CDR1 is SGHTA and CDR2 is FQGNSA. CDR3 size: 12 residues.

This chain links TRBV5-1 with TRBJ2-3; D perhaps matches TRBD1 (6 bases). This CDR3 contains 15 residues. Germline CDR1 and CDR2: SGHRS and YFSETQ. V was shortened by 0 bases and J by 4 bases, with 12 bases between the two germline ends. This CDR3 is CASSLDGTRSDTQYF. The CDR3 nucleotides are TGCGCCAGCAGCTTGGACGGGACAAGGTCAGATACGCAGTATTTT.

The chain joins TRBV12-3 or TRBV12-4 to TRBJ2-2, with TRBD2 matching over 12 bases. The CDR3 has 17 amino acids. V dropped 6 bases and J dropped 3; count of bases not matched to a gene: 8. In nucleotides, the CDR3 is TGTGCCAGCAGCCCCGATGGACTAGCGGGATACACCGGGGAGCTGTTTTTT. This gives the protein CASSPDGLAGYTGELFF.

This clonotype was seen a handful of times. This CDR3 is CASSPHRSGRDDNEQFF. DNA for the CDR3: TGTGCCAGCAGCCCACATCGAAGCGGGAGGGATGACAATGAGCAGTTCTTC. The V and J genes are TRBV6-2 or TRBV6-3 and TRBJ2-1, with 10 bases identical to TRBD2. V dropped 6 bases and J dropped 5; count of bases not matched to a gene: 13. Germline values: CDR1 MNHEY, CDR2 SVGEGT. The CDR3 sequence is 17 residues long.

This clonotype was seen many times. This chain uses TRBV20-1 with TRBJ2-5, with a tentative D call TRBD1 (5 bases). This CDR3 has 12 amino acids. The germline V gene encodes CDR1 DFQATT and CDR2 SNEGSKA (reference sequence). V lost 3 bases and J 4 bases, leaving 9 bases between the germline ends. CDR3 coding DNA: TGCAGTGCTAGGCCGACAGCAGAGACCCAGTACTTC. Translated: CSARPTAETQYF.

The chain uses TRBV6-5 and TRBJ2-3, with D tentatively TRBD2 (7 bases). Germline-derived CDR1 and CDR2 are MNHEY and SVGAGI. V dropped 2 bases and J dropped 9 bases, with 18 bases sitting between them. CDR3 length: 15 residues. Here the CDR3 reads CASSYGTRGGSTQYF. In DNA form, the CDR3 reads TGTGCCAGCAGTTACGGGACACGGGGAGGGAGCACGCAGTATTTT.

This chain connects TRBV2 to TRBJ1-2; D is unresolved. The ends were cut back, 8 bases at V and 1 base at J, with 14 bases in the middle. The length of the CDR3 is 14 residues. Germline CDR1 is SNHLY and CDR2 is FYNNEI. For the CDR3, the DNA is TGTGCCAGCCACGAGGGTGCCGTTAACTATGGCTACACCTTC. Translating gives CASHEGAVNYGYTF. Filled out from reference TRBV2 and TRBJ1-2, the complete variable domain reads EPEVTQTPSHQVTQMGQEVILRCVPISNHLYFYWYRQILGQKVEFLVSFYNNEISEKSEIFDDQFSVERPDGSNFTLKIRSTKLEDSAMYFCASHEGAVNYGYTFGSGTRLTVV.

This clonotype was recorded at least ten times. This chain links TRBV18 with TRBJ2-7, with D maybe TRBD1 (5 bases). V lost 3 bases to trimming and J lost 6 bases, with 12 bases between them. Germline CDR1 reads KGHSH; CDR2 reads LQKENI. The CDR3 covers 13 residues. DNA for the CDR3: TGTGCCAGCTCACCCCAGGGTCAAGGCGAGCAGTACTTC. Translating it yields CASSPQGQGEQYF.

This clonotype was seen ten or more times. The chain joins TRBV10-1 to TRBJ2-1; 10 nucleotides match TRBD2. The V segment lost 3 bases and the J segment 8 bases; nucleotides outside the gene matches: 10. The length of the CDR3 is 16 residues. The V gene's germline CDR1 is WNHNN and CDR2 SYGVQD (reference sequence). The CDR3 nucleotides read TGCGCCAGCAGTGACCGCCTAGCGGGAGTAAGGGATGAGCAGTTCTTC. Translating gives CASSDRLAGVRDEQFF.

J is TRBJ2-1 and V is TRBV29-1; no clear D gene. The CDR3 sequence is 12 residues long. Germline V gene data show CDR1 as SQVTM and CDR2 as ANQGSEA. Trimming stripped 1 base from V and 5 bases from J, with 6 bases between. Here the CDR3 DNA reads TGCAGCGTTGAAGGTGGGAACAATGAGCAGTTCTTC. It codes for CSVEGGNNEQFF.

The J gene is TRBJ2-5, the V gene TRBV12-3 or TRBV12-4; D ambiguous. Trimming cost V 2 bases and J 5 bases, with 9 bases left between them. This CDR3 has 13 residues. In nucleotides, the CDR3 is TGTGCCAGCAGTTTAACCAGAAGCGAGACCCAGTACTTC. This codes for CASSLTRSETQYF.

The J gene is TRBJ2-1, the V gene TRBV7-2; the D gene could be TRBD1 or TRBD2 (5 bases each). Looked up from germline, CDR1 is SGHTA and CDR2 is FQGNSA. The CDR3 sequence is 14 residues long. V shed 3 bases and J shed 7 bases, with 13 bases lying between them. CDR3 amino acids: CASSFGAPRNEQFF. The CDR3 DNA follows: TGTGCCAGCAGCTTCGGGGCCCCGAGAAATGAGCAGTTCTTC.